The 2 T cell receptor beta chains given below trace back to one sample, sequenced in a study of CD8+ T cells in alopecia areata. Extraction and reverse transcription of RNA yielded cDNA as the sequencing template. Generated by immunoSEQ multiplex PCR, the TCRdb table keeps only in-frame clones and is missing some. The repertoire holds over 100,000 clones, with around 49% as singletons. The source was CD8+ T cells sorted from blood, collected at week 0. The receptors were sampled from a human donor with alopecia areata.

This chain connects TRBV18 to TRBJ2-7, with D hard to call. There are 11 residues in the CDR3. V lost 5 bases and J lost 4, with 6 bases in between. Per the germline V gene, CDR1 is KGHSH and CDR2 is LQKENI. The CDR3 DNA reads as TGTGCCAGCTCAACCAGTTACGAGCAGTACTTC. This translates into CASSTSYEQYF.

The V call is TRBV14, the J call TRBJ2-7; 10 bases agree with TRBD1. This CDR3 comprises 15 residues. J lost 3 bases, V lost 3 bases, and 5 bases had no gene match. The germline gives CDR1 SGHDN, CDR2 FVKESK. The CDR3 nucleotides are TGTGCCAGCAGCCACCGGGACAGGGGTGTCTACGAGCAGTACTTC. Translated: CASSHRDRGVYEQYF.